This TCR beta chain comes out of a study of CD8 T cells in ankylosing spondylitis. Study observations and caveats: Several highly homologous variants formed a TCR beta motif that appeared characteristic of ankylosing spondylitis blood. Existing reports had already noted some motif variants in reactive arthritis synovial fluid and blood.

The germline CDR1 and CDR2 sequences are LNHNV and YYDKDF (reference sequence). V lost 9 bases, J lost 3 bases, and 23 bases lay in between. The CDR3 is made up of 17 amino acids. TCRdb recomputed calls from the 5' RACE reads with MiXCR, one row per CDR3 protein. The table has some 800,000 distinct CDR3 sequences, roughly 10% seen once. On this clonotype itself: Its antigen is not known.

The clonotype was recovered from a male donor with ankylosing spondylitis. V is TRBV15 and J is TRBJ2-2; possible D gene TRBD2, 6 bases. Sample: blood, either unsorted or a sorted T cell fraction (not recorded which). Written as DNA, the CDR3 is TGTGCCACTAAGCTAGGGAGTAGCGGCTATCACACCGGGGAGCTGTTTTTT. It translates to CATKLGSSGYHTGELFF.